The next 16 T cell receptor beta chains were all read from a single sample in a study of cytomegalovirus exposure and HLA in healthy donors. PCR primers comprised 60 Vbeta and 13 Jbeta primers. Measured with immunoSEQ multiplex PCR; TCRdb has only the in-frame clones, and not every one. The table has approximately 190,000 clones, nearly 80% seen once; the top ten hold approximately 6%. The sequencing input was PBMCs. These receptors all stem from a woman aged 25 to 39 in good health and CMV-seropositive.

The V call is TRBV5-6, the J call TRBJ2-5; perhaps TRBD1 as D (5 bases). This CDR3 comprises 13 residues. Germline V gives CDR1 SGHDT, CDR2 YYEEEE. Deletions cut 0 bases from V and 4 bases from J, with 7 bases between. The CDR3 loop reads CASSLVRGETQYF. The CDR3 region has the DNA TGTGCCAGCAGCTTGGTAAGGGGAGAGACCCAGTACTTC.

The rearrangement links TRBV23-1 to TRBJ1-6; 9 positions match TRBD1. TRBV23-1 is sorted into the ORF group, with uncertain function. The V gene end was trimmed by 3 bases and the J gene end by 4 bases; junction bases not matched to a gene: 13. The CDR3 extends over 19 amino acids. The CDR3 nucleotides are TGCGCCAGCAGTCAGAGGACAGGGGCCTTCGAGAATTATAATTCACCCCTCCACTTT. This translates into CASSQRTGAFENYNSPLHF.

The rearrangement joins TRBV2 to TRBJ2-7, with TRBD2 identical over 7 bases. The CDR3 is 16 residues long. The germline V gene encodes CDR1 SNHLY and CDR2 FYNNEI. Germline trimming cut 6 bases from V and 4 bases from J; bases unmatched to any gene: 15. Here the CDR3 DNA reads TGTGCCAGCAGGGGGGGGGTGGCTAGCGTTCCATACGAGCAGTACTTC. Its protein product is CASRGGVASVPYEQYF.

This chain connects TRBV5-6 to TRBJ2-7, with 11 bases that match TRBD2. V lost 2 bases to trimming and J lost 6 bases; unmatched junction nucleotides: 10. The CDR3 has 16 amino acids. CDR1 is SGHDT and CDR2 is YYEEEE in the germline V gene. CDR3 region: CASSFRTSGRRSEQYF. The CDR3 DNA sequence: TGTGCCAGCAGCTTTAGAACTAGCGGGAGAAGGAGCGAGCAGTACTTC. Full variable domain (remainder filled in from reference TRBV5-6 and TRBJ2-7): DAGVTQSPTHLIKTRGQQVTLRCSPKSGHDTVSWYQQALGQGPQFIFQYYEEEERQRGNFPDRFSGHQFPNYSSELNVNALLLGDSALYLCASSFRTSGRRSEQYFGPGTRLTVT.

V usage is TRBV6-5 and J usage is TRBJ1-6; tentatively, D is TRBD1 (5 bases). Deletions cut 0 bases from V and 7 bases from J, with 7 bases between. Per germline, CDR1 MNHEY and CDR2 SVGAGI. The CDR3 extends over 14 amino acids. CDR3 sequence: CASSYSSGNSPLHF. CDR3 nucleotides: TGTGCCAGCAGTTACTCGTCAGGGAATTCACCCCTCCACTTT.

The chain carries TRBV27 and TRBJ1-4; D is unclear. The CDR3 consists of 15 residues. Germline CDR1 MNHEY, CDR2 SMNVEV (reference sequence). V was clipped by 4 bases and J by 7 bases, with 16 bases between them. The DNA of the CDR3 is TGTGCCAGCAGTTCAGGTCCAGCTCTGGGTGAAAAACTGTTTTTT. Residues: CASSSGPALGEKLFF.

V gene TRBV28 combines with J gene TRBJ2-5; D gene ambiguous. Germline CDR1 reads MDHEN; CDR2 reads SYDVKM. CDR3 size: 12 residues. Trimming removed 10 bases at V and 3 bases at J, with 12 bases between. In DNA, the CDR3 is TGTGCCATCGACAAATCAAAAGAGACCCAGTACTTC. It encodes CAIDKSKETQYF.

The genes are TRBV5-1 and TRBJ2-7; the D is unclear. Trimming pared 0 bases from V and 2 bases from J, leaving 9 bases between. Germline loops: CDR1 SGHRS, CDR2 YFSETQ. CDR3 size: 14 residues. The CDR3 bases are TGCGCCAGCAGCTTGGAGCTACCTACCTACGAGCAGTACTTC. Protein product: CASSLELPTYEQYF.

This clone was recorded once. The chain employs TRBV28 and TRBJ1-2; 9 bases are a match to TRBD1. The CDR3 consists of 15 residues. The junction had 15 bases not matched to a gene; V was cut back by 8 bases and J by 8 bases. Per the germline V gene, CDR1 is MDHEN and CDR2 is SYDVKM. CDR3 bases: TGTGCCAGCGGCTACAGGGGGCAAGCTCGGGCGGGCTACACCTTC. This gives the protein CASGYRGQARAGYTF.

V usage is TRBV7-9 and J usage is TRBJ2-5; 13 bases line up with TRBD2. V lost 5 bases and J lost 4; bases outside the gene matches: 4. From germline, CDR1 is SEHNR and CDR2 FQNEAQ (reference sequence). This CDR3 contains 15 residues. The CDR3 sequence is CASSITSGRGETQYF. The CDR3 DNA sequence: TGTGCCAGCAGCATCACTAGCGGGAGGGGAGAGACCCAGTACTTC.

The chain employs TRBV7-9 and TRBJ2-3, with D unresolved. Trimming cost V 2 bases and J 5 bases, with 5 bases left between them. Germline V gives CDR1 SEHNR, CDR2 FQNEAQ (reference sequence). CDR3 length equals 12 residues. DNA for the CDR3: TGTGCCAGCAGCTTACGCGTAGATACGCAGTATTTT. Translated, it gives CASSLRVDTQYF.

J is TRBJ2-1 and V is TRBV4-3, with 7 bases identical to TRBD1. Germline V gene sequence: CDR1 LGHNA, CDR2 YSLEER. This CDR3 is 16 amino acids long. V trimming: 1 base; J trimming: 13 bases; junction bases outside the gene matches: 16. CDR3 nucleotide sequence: TGCGCCAGCAGCCAAGTGTATGACAGGGATTTGAGGTTTCAGTTCTTC. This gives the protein CASSQVYDRDLRFQFF.

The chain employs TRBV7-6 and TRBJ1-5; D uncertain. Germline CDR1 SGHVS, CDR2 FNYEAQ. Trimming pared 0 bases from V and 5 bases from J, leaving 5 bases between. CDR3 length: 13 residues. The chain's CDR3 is CASSLAVHQPQHF. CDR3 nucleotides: TGTGCCAGCAGCTTAGCCGTCCATCAGCCCCAGCATTTT.

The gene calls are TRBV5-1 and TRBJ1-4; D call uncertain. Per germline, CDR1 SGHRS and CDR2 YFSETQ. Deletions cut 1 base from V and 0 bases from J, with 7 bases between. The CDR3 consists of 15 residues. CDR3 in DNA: TGCGCCAGCAGCTTGCGACGGGCAACTAATGAAAAACTGTTTTTT. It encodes CASSLRRATNEKLFF.

Here the CDR3 DNA reads TGTGCCAGTAGTATAGGACGACAGGATTGGGGACCTACAGATACGCAGTATTTT. Amino acid sequence: CASSIGRQDWGPTDTQYF. The chain combines TRBV19 with TRBJ2-3; weak D call: TRBD1 (6 bases). Germline values: CDR1 LNHDA, CDR2 SQIVND (reference sequence). The ends were cut back, 1 base at V and 3 bases at J, with 20 bases in the middle. The CDR3 contains 18 residues.

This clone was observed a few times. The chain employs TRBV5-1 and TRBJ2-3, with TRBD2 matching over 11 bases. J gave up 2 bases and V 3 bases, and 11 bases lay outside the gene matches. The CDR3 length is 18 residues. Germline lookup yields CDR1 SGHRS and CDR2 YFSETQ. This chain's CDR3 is CASSSEQLAGVPTDTQYF. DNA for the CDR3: TGCGCCAGCAGCTCAGAACAACTAGCGGGAGTTCCCACAGATACGCAGTATTTT.